This T cell receptor beta chain is drawn from a study of shared clonotypes between healthy human individuals. Points from the study as a whole: The study found approximately 5% of naive CD4 clonotypes shared across a few donors.

Clones were sequenced by immunoSEQ multiplex PCR, and TCRdb holds only the in-frame ones, with some missing. Here the sample spans around 1.9 million clones, 93% being singletons. Worth noting for this clone: The antigen is not known.

Selected positively for CCR7 and CD45RO-negative, naive CD8 cells excluded terminally differentiated effector memory CD45RA+ cells. V lost 6 bases, J lost 8 bases, and 5 bases lay in between. Germline loops: CDR1 PRHDT, CDR2 FYEKMQ (reference sequence). CDR3 length: 10 residues. The receptor comes from a man younger than 35 in good health. Some clones in this sample may be carry-over from other donors' samples. The rearrangement uses TRBV13 and TRBJ2-1; D is perhaps TRBD1 or TRBD2 (5 bases each). Sequenced material: naive CD8+ T cells from PBMCs. This chain's CDR3 is CASRGDEQFF. DNA of the CDR3: TGTGCCAGCAGGGGGGATGAGCAGTTCTTC.